Listed here is a single T cell receptor (beta chain). The sample comes from a study of shared clonotypes between healthy human individuals. Repertoires were generated with immunoSEQ multiplex PCR, while TCRdb's copy carries only in-frame clones and drops some. The sample has around 940,000 clones; over 75% are singletons. What was sequenced was memory CD4+ T cells sorted from blood. Subset reported: CD45RA-negative fraction. The sequence came from a man aged 18 to 30 in good health.

The DNA of the CDR3 is TGTGCCAGCAGCAGGACAGGAAGTCAGCCCCAGCATTTT. This encodes CASSRTGSQPQHF. The J gene is TRBJ1-5, the V gene TRBV7-2, with 7 bases matching TRBD1. CDR1 is SGHTA, CDR2 FQGNSA, per germline. CDR3 size: 13 residues. V shed 5 bases and J 6 bases; nucleotides not matched to a gene: 4.